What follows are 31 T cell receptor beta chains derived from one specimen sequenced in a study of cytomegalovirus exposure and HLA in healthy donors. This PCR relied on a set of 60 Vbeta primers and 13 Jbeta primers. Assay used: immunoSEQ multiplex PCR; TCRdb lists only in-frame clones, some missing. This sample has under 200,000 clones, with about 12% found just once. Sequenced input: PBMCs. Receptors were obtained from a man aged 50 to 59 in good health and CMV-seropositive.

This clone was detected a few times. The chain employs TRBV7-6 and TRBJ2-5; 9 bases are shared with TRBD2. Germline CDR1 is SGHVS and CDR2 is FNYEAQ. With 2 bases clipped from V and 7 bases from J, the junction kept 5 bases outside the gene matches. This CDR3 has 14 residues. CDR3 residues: CASSLSSGVVTQYF. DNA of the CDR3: TGTGCCAGCAGCTTATCTAGCGGGGTTGTGACCCAGTACTTC.

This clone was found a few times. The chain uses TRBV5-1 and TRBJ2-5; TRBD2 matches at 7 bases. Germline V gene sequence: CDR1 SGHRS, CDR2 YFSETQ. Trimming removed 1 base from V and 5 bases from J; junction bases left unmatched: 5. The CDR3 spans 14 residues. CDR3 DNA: TGCGCCAGCAGCTTGCCTAGCGGTAGTGAGACCCAGTACTTC. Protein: CASSLPSGSETQYF.

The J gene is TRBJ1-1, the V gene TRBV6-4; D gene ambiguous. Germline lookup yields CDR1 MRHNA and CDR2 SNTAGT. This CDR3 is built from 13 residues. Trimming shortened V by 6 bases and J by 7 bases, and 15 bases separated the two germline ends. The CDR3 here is CASRATQTGEAFF. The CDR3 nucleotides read TGTGCCAGCAGAGCGACCCAAACGGGTGAAGCTTTCTTT.

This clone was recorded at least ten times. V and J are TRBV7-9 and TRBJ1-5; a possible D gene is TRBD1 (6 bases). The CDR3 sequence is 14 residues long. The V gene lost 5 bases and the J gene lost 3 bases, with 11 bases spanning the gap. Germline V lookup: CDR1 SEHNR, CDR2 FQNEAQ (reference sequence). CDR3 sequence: CASSPGGNNQPQHF. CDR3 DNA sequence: TGTGCCAGCAGCCCTGGGGGCAACAATCAGCCCCAGCATTTT.

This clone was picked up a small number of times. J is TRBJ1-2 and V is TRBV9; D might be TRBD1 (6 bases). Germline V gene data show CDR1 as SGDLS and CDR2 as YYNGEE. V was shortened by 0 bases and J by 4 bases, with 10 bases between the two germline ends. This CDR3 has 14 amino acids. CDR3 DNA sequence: TGTGCCAGCAGCGTAGGGGGGCGAAGCTATGGCTACACCTTC. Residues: CASSVGGRSYGYTF.

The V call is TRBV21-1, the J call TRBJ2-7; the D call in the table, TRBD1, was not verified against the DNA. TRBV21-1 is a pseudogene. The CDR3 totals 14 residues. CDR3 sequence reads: CASSSPTGPYEQYF. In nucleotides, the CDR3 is TGTGCCAGCAGCAGCCCGACAGGTCCCTACGAGCAGTACTTC.

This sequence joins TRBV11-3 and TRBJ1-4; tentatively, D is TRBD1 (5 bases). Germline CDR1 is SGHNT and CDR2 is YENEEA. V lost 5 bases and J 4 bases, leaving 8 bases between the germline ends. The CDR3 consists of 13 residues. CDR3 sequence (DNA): TGTGCCAGCAGCCCCGGGGGTAATGAAAAACTGTTTTTT. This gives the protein CASSPGGNEKLFF.

CDR3 residues: CASSSPRTGGDEQYV. The CDR3 DNA follows: TGTGCCAGCAGTTCCCCTAGGACAGGGGGCGACGAGCAGTACGTC. The chain couples TRBV28 to TRBJ2-7; 11 nucleotides align to TRBD1. The CDR3 length is 15 residues. The ends lost 4 bases at V and 5 bases at J; junction bases unmatched: 7. Germline values: CDR1 MDHEN, CDR2 SYDVKM.

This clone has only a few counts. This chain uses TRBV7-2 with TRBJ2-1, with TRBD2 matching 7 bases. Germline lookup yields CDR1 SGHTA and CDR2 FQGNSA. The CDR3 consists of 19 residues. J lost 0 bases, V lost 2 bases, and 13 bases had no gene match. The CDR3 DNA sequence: TGTGCCAGCAGCTTACCCCTCTGGCGGGGGTTGAGCTCCTACAATGAGCAGTTCTTC. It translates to CASSLPLWRGLSSYNEQFF.

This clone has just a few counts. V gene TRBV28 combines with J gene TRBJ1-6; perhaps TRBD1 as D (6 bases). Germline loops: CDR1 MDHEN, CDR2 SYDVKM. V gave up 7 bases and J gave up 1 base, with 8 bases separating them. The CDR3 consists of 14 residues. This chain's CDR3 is CASKGGSYNSPLHF. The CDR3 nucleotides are TGTGCCAGCAAAGGGGGTTCCTATAATTCACCCCTCCACTTT.

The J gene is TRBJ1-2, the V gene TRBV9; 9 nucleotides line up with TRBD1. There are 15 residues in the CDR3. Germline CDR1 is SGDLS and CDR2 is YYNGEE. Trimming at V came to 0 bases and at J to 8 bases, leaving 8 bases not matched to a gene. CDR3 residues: CASSVEGGQGRGYTF. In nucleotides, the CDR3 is TGTGCCAGCAGCGTAGAGGGTGGACAGGGGCGCGGCTACACCTTC.

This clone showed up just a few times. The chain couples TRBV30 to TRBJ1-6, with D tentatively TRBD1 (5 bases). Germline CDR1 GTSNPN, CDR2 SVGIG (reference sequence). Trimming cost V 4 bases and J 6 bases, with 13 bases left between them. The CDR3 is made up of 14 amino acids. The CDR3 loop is CAWTIPRGNSPLHF. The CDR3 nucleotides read TGTGCCTGGACGATCCCTAGGGGTAATTCACCCCTCCACTTT.

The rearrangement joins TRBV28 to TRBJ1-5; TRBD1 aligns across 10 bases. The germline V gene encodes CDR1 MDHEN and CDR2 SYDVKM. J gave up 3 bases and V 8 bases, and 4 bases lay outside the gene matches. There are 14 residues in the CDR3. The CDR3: CASWDRGDNQPQHF. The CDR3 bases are TGTGCCAGCTGGGACAGGGGAGACAATCAGCCCCAGCATTTT.

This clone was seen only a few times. The CDR3 nucleotides read TGTGCCAGCCAACTGAGCGGGGGGAAGAGCTCCTACAATGAGCAGTTCTTC. Translating gives CASQLSGGKSSYNEQFF. The chain is built from TRBV7-2 and TRBJ2-1, with TRBD2 identical over 9 bases. The CDR3 loop spans 17 amino acids. Looked up from germline, CDR1 is SGHTA and CDR2 is FQGNSA. V shed 8 bases and J 0 bases; nucleotides not matched to a gene: 11.

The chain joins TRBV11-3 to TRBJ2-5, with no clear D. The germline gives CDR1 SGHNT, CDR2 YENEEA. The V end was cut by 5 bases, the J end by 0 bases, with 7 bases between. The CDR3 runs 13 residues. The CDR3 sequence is CASSRQYQETQYF. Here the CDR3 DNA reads TGTGCCAGCAGCCGCCAGTACCAAGAGACCCAGTACTTC.

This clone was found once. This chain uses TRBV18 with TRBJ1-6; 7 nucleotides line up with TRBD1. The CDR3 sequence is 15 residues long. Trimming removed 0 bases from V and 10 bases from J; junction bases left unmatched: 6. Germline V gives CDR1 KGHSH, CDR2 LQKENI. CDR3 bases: TGTGCCAGCTCACCACCCCAGGGGGAGAACTCACCCCTCCACTTT. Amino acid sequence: CASSPPQGENSPLHF.

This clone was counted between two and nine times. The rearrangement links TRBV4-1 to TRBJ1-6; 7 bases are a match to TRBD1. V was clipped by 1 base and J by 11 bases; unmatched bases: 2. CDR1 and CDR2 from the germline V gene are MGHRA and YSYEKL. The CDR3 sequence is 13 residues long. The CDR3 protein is CASSQGTGTPLHF. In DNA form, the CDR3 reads TGCGCCAGCAGCCAAGGGACAGGAACACCCCTCCACTTT.

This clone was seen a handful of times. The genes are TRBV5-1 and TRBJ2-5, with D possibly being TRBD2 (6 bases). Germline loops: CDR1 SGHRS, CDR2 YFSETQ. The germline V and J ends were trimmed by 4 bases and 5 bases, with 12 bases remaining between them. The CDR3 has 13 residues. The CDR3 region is CASSTFAGETQYF. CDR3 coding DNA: TGCGCCAGCAGCACGTTCGCGGGGGAGACCCAGTACTTC.

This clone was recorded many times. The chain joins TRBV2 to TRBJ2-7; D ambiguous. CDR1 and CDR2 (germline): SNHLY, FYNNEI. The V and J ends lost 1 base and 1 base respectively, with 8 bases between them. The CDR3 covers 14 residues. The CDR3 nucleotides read TGTGCCAGCAGTGAAGTCTCCAGGTCCTACGAGCAGTACTTC. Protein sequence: CASSEVSRSYEQYF.

This CDR3 reads CASSYFTGGGEQFF. The DNA of the CDR3 is TGTGCCAGCAGTTACTTCACAGGGGGTGGTGAGCAGTTCTTC. This sequence joins TRBV6-5 and TRBJ2-1; TRBD1 agrees at 8 bases. V lost 1 base to trimming and J lost 9 bases; unmatched junction nucleotides: 5. Germline CDR1 reads MNHEY; CDR2 reads SVGAGI. This CDR3 has 14 residues.

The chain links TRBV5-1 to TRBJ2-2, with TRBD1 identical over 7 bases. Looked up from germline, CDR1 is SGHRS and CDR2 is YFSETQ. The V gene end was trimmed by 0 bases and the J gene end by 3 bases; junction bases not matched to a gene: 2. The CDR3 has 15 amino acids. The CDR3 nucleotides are TGCGCCAGCAGCTTGGGGGACAGTTACACCGGGGAGCTGTTTTTT. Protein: CASSLGDSYTGELFF.

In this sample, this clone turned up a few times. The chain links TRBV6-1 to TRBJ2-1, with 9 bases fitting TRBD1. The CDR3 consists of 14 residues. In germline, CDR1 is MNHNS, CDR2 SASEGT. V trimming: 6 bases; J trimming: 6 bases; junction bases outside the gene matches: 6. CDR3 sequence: CASRGQGGSNEQFF. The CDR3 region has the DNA TGTGCCAGCAGGGGACAGGGTGGCTCCAATGAGCAGTTCTTC.

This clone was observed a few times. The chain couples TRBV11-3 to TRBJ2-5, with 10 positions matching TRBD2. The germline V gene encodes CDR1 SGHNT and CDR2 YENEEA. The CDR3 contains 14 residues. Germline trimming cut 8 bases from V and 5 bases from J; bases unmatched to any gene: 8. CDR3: CASQSGGARETQYF. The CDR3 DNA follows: TGTGCCAGCCAAAGCGGGGGGGCCAGGGAGACCCAGTACTTC.

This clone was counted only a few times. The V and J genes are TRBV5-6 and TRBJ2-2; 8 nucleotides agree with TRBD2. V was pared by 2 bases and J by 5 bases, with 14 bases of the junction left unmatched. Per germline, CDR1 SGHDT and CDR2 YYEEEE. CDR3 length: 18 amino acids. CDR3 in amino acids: CASSFTNGGELLTGELFF. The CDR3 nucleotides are TGTGCCAGCAGCTTTACCAACGGGGGGGAGCTTTTGACCGGGGAGCTGTTTTTT. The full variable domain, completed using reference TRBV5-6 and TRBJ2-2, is DAGVTQSPTHLIKTRGQQVTLRCSPKSGHDTVSWYQQALGQGPQFIFQYYEEEERQRGNFPDRFSGHQFPNYSSELNVNALLLGDSALYLCASSFTNGGELLTGELFFGEGSRLTVL.

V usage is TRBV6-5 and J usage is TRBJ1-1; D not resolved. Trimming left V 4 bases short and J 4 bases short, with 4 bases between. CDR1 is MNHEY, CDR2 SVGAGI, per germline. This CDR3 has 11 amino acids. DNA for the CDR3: TGTGCCAGCAGTTCGTCCACTGAAGCTTTCTTT. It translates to CASSSSTEAFF.

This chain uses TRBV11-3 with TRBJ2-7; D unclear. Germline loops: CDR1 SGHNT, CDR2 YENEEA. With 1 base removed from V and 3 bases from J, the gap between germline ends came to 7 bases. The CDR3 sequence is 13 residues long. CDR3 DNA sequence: TGTGCCAGCAGCTTAGCGGAACACTACGAGCAGTACGTC. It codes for CASSLAEHYEQYV.

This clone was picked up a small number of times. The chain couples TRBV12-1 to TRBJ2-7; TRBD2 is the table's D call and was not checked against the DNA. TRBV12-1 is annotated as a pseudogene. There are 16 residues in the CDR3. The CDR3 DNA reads TGTGCCAGCAGCCCCCCGGACTGGGAGTGGGGTTACGAGCAGTACGTC. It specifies CASSPPDWEWGYEQYV.

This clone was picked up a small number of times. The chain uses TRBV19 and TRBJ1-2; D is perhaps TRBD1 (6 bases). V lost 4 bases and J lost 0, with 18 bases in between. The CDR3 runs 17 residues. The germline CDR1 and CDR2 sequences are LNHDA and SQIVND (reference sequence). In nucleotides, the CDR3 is TGTGCCAGTAGTAGGCCCTCAAGTGGGGGCTCTAACTATGGCTACACCTTC. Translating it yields CASSRPSSGGSNYGYTF.

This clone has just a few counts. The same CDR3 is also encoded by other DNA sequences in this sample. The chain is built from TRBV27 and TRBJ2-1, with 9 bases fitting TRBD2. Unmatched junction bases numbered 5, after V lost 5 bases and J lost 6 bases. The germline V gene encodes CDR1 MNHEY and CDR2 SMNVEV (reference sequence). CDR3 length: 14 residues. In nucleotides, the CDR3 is TGTGCCAGCAGTCTGGCGGGGGGGCTCAATGAGCAGTTCTTC. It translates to CASSLAGGLNEQFF.

This CDR3 is CASSLRQNYGYTF. The CDR3 nucleotides are TGTGCCAGCAGCTTGCGGCAGAACTATGGCTACACCTTC. J is TRBJ1-2 and V is TRBV7-2; D call uncertain. The CDR3 length is 13 residues. The V gene's germline CDR1 is SGHTA and CDR2 FQGNSA. Trimming took off 3 bases at V and 2 bases at J, with 7 bases between the two ends.

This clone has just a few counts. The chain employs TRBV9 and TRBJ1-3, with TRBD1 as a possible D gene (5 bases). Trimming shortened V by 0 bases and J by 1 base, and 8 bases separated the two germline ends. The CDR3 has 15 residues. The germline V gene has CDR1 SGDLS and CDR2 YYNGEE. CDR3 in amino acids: CASSVEGDSGNTIYF. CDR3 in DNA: TGTGCCAGCAGCGTAGAAGGGGATTCTGGAAACACCATATATTTT.